This T cell receptor beta chain was sequenced during a study of T cell repertoires in cytomegalovirus infection. In the study overall: Both a matching HLA type and CMV infection were indicated by public TCR beta signatures.

This CDR3 is built from 12 residues. The V gene lost 5 bases and the J gene lost 13 bases, with 15 bases spanning the gap. Study results and limitations: CMV carriers with the relevant HLA were identified by cumulative public TCR beta family frequency.

This clonotype appeared a few times. Its antigen is as yet unknown. TCRdb re-called the reads with MiXCR, one entry per CDR3 protein. The sample records more than 400,000 distinct CDR3 sequences, about 25% being singletons. The source of this sequence is a human donor in good health (CMV status not recorded). Some clones in this sample may be carry-over from other donors' samples. V and J are TRBV12-3 or TRBV12-4 and TRBJ2-1; unclear D gene. The specimen sequenced was PBMCs. In DNA, the CDR3 is TGTGCCAGCAGTCCAGACCCGGGCCTTCAGTTCTTC. As protein: CASSPDPGLQFF.